Presented here are 9 T cell receptor beta chains from one specimen sequenced in a study of blood T cell repertoires in COVID-19. TCRdb keeps only in-frame clones here, not all; method: immunoSEQ multiplex PCR. There are 200,000 to 250,000 clones in the sample; about nine tenths occur only once, and roughly 3.3% lies in the top ten. Specimen: PBMCs or T cells enriched from blood (not recorded which). These receptors originate from a woman in her forties or fifties in a cohort exposed to, infected with or recovered from COVID-19 (not recorded which).

The rearrangement links TRBV11-2 to TRBJ2-7; the D is unclear. The CDR3 contains 13 residues. V was trimmed by 8 bases and J by 5 bases, leaving 16 bases between them. In germline, CDR1 is SGHAT, CDR2 FQNNGV. The DNA of the CDR3 is TGTGCCAGCGCCACCCGTCACGAGAACGAGCAGTACTTC. It is translated as CASATRHENEQYF.

This rearrangement joins TRBV27 to TRBJ1-4; 9 positions agree with TRBD1. Germline V gene data show CDR1 as MNHEY and CDR2 as SMNVEV (reference sequence). J lost 0 bases, V lost 5 bases, and 13 bases had no gene match. This CDR3 region has 19 residues. CDR3 nucleotide sequence: TGTGCCAGCAGTCCGACCCAAGGACAGGGGCGAGCAACTAATGAAAAACTGTTTTTT. Translated: CASSPTQGQGRATNEKLFF.

The chain uses TRBV28 and TRBJ2-6; unclear D gene. CDR3 length: 16 amino acids. Germline V lookup: CDR1 MDHEN, CDR2 SYDVKM. The germline V and J ends were trimmed by 6 bases and 1 base, with 13 bases remaining between them. The CDR3 nucleotides are TGTGCCAGCAGCTCCCCAACTGCGTCTGGGGCCAACGTCCTGACTTTC. This sequence encodes CASSSPTASGANVLTF. Looking up the rest from reference TRBV28 and TRBJ2-6 gives the full variable domain: DVKVTQSSRYLVKRTGEKVFLECVQDMDHENMFWYRQDPGLGLRLIYFSYDVKMKEKGDIPEGYSVSREKKERFSLILESASTNQTSMYLCASSSPTASGANVLTFGAGSRLTVL.

CDR3 nucleotides: TGTGCCACCAGTGATTTTTCTCTCTTTATGGGACAGCTAGCCAAAAACATTCAGTACTTC. It translates to CATSDFSLFMGQLAKNIQYF. The chain couples TRBV24-1 to TRBJ2-4; 7 nucleotides agree with TRBD1. This CDR3 is built from 20 residues. J lost 0 bases, V lost 1 base, and 14 bases had no gene match. CDR1 is KGHDR and CDR2 is SFDVKD in the germline V gene.

This chain links TRBV11-2 with TRBJ2-1; 10 bases are shared with TRBD2. The CDR3 has 16 amino acids. V lost 5 bases, J lost 3 bases, and 7 bases stayed unmatched. Germline assignment: CDR1 SGHAT and CDR2 FQNNGV. CDR3 residues: CASSGRTSGYYNEQFF. Here the CDR3 DNA reads TGTGCCAGCAGCGGCAGGACTAGCGGCTACTACAATGAGCAGTTCTTC.

DNA for the CDR3: TGTGCCAGCAGCTCGAGGCTAAGCACAGATACGCAGTATTTT. This sequence encodes CASSSRLSTDTQYF. The chain joins TRBV11-1 to TRBJ2-3; the D is unclear. Per germline, CDR1 SGHAT and CDR2 FQDESV (reference sequence). The CDR3 runs 14 residues. The germline V and J ends were trimmed by 4 bases and 0 bases, with 8 bases remaining between them.

This chain connects TRBV18 to TRBJ2-7; D uncertain. The V end was cut by 3 bases, the J end by 1 base, with 10 bases between. This CDR3 has 14 amino acids. CDR1 and CDR2 (germline): KGHSH, LQKENI. The CDR3 nucleotides are TGTGCCAGCTCACCGGCAGAAGCGTCCTACGAGCAGTACTTC. Amino acids: CASSPAEASYEQYF.

The chain uses TRBV7-9 and TRBJ1-4, with D tentatively TRBD1 (6 bases). Germline CDR1 is SEHNR and CDR2 is FQNEAQ (reference sequence). Trimming removed 5 bases from V and 7 bases from J, with 14 bases in between. The CDR3 has 14 amino acids. CDR3 protein: CASSLLRGGEKLFF. In nucleotides, the CDR3 is TGTGCCAGCAGCCTACTGAGGGGGGGTGAAAAACTGTTTTTT.

The chain couples TRBV2 to TRBJ2-5, with 11 bases lining up with TRBD2. The ends lost 6 bases at V and 4 bases at J; junction bases unmatched: 7. CDR1 SNHLY and CDR2 FYNNEI come from the germline V gene. The CDR3 contains 15 residues. The CDR3 nucleotides read TGTGCCAGCAGAGCTACTAGCGGGGGAATAGAGACCCAGTACTTC. Translated: CASRATSGGIETQYF.